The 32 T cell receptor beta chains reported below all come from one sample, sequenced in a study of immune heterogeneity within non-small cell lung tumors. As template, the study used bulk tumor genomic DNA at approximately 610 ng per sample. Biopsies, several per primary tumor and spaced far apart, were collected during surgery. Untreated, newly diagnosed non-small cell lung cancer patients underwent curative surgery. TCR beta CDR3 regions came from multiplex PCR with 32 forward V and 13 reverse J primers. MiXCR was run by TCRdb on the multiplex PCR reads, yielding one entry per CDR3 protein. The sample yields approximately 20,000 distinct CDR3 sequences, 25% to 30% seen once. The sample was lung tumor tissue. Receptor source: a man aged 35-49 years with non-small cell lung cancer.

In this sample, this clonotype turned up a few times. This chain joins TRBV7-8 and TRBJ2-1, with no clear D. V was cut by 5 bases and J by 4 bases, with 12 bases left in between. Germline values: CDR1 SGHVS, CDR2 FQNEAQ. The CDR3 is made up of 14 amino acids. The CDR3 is CASSPALLYNEQFF. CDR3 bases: TGTGCCAGCAGCCCAGCTCTGCTTTACAATGAGCAGTTCTTC.

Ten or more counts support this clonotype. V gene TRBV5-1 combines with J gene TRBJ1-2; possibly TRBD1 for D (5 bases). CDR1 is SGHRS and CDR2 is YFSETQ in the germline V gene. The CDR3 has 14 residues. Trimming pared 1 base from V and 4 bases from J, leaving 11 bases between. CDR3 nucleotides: TGCGCCAGCAGCTTGACTGGGGGGTCCTATGGCTACACCTTC. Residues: CASSLTGGSYGYTF.

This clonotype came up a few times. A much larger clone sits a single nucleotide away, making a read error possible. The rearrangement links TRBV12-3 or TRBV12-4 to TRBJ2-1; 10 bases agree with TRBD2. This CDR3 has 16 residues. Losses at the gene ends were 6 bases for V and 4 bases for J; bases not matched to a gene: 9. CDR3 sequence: CASRTTSGVLYNEQFF. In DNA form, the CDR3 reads TGTGCCAGCAGGACTACTAGCGGGGTACTTTACAATGAGCAGTTCTTC.

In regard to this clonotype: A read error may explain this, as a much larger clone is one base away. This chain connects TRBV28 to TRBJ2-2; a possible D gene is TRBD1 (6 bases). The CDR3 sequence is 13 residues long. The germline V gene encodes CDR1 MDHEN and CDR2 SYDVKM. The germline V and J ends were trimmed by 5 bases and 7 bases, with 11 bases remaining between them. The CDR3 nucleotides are TGTGCCAGCAGTCCCACAGGGAACGGGGAGCTGTTTTTT. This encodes CASSPTGNGELFF.

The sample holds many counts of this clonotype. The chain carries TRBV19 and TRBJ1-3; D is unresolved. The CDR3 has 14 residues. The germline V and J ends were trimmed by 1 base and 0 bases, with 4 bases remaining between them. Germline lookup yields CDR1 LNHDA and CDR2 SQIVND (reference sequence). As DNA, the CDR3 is TGTGCCAGTAGTATAGCAGGCTCTGGAAACACCATATATTTT. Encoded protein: CASSIAGSGNTIYF. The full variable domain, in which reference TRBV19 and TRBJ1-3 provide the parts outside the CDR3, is DGGITQSPKYLFRKEGQNVTLSCEQNLNHDAMYWYRQDPGQGLRLIYYSQIVNDFQKGDIAEGYSVSREKKESFPLTVTSAQKNPTAFYLCASSIAGSGNTIYFGEGSWLTVV.

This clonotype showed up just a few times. The CDR3 DNA reads as TGTGCCAGCAGCTGGCTGACAAGATCGGACGAGCAGTACTTC. Protein sequence: CASSWLTRSDEQYF. The chain has TRBV5-6 and TRBJ2-7; D ambiguous. V dropped 3 bases and J dropped 5 bases, with 15 bases sitting between them. Germline V lookup: CDR1 SGHDT, CDR2 YYEEEE. The CDR3 is 14 amino acids. The variable domain in full, with the rest retrieved from reference TRBV5-6 and TRBJ2-7, is DAGVTQSPTHLIKTRGQQVTLRCSPKSGHDTVSWYQQALGQGPQFIFQYYEEEERQRGNFPDRFSGHQFPNYSSELNVNALLLGDSALYLCASSWLTRSDEQYFGPGTRLTVT.

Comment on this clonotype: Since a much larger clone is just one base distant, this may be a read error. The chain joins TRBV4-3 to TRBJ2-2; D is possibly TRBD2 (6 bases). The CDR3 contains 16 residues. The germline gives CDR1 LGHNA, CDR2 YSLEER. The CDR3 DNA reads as TGCGCCAGCAGCGAGGATGGCGGGGTAAACACCAGGGAGCTGTTTTTT. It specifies CASSEDGGVNTRELFF.

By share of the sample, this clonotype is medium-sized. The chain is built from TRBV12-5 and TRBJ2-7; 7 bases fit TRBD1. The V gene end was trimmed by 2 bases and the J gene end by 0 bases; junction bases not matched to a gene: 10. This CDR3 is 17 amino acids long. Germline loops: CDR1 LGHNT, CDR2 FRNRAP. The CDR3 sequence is CASGLRKSGTDSYEQYF. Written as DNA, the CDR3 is TGTGCTAGTGGTTTGCGGAAATCCGGGACAGACTCCTACGAGCAGTACTTC.

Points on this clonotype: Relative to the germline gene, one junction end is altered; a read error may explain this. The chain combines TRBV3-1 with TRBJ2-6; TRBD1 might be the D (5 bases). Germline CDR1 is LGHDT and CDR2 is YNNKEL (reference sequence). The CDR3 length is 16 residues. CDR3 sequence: CASSRIPGSGTNVLTF. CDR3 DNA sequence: TGTGCCAGCAGTAGAATACCAGGGTCTGGGACCAACGTCCTGACTTTC.

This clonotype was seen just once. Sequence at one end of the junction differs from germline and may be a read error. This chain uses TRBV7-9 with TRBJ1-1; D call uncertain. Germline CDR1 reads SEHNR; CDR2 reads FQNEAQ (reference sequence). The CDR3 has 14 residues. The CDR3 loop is CASSLDPRNTQAFF. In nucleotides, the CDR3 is TGTGCCAGCAGCTTAGACCCTCGGAACACTCAAGCTTTCTTT.

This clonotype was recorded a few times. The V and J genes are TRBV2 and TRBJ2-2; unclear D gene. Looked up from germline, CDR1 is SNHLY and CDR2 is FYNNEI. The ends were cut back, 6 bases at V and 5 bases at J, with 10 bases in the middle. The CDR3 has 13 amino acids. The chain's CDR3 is CASRASVTGELFF. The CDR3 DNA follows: TGTGCCAGCAGGGCTTCAGTTACCGGGGAGCTGTTTTTT.

The CDR3 region has the DNA TGTGCCTGGAGCGTCTGGACAGACCTGTTTTTT. It specifies CAWSVWTDLFF. The V gene is TRBV30, the J gene TRBJ1-4, with D tentatively TRBD1 (6 bases). Germline V gene lookup returns CDR1 GTSNPN and CDR2 SVGIG (reference sequence). This CDR3 is 11 amino acids long. V gave up 3 bases and J gave up 14 bases, with 13 bases separating them.

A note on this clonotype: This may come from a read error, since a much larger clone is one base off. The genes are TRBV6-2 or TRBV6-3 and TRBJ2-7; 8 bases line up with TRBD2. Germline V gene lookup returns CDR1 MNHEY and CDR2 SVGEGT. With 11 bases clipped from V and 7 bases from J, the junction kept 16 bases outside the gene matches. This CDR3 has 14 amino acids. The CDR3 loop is CAGGPSGGPGEQYF. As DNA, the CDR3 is TGTGCCGGCGGCCCCTCGGGGGGGCCAGGGGAGCAGTACTTC.

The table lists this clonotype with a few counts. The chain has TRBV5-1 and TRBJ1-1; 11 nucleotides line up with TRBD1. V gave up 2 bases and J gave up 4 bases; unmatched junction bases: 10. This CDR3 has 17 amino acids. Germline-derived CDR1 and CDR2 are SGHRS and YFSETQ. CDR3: CASSFEPGQGVGTEAFF. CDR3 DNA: TGCGCCAGCAGCTTTGAGCCGGGACAGGGGGTCGGCACTGAAGCTTTCTTT.

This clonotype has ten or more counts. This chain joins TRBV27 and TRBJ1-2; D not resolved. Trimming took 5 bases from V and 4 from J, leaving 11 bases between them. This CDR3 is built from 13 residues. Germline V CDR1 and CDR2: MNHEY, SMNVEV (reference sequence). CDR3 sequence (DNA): TGTGCCAGCAGTCCACTCGGTACCTATGGCTACACCTTC. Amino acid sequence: CASSPLGTYGYTF.

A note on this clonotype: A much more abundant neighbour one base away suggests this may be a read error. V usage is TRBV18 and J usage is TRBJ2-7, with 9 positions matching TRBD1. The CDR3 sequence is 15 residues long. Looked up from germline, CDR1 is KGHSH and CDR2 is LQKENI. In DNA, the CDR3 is TGTGCCAGCCCACCCGGACAGGGGACCTCCTACGAGCAGTACTTC. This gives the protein CASPPGQGTSYEQYF.

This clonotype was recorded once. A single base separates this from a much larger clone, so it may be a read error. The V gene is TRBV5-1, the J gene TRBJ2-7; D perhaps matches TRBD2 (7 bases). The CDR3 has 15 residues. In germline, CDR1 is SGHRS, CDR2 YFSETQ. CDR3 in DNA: TGCGACAGCAGCCTACAGGGTAGCGGGTCCTACGAGCAGTACTTC. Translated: CDSSLQGSGSYEQYF.

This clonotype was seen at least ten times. DNA of the CDR3: TGTGCCAGCAGTTACTCGATCCAGGGCACCTCACCCCTCCACTTT. It translates to CASSYSIQGTSPLHF. The chain couples TRBV6-5 to TRBJ1-6, with D perhaps matching TRBD1 (5 bases). CDR1 and CDR2 (germline): MNHEY, SVGAGI. V was pared by 0 bases and J by 10 bases, with 13 bases between. This CDR3 is built from 15 residues.

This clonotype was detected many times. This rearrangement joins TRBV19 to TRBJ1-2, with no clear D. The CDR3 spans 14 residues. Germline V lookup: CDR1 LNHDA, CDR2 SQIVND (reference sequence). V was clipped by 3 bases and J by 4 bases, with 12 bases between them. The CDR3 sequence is CASSISFTGYGYTF. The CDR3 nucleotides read TGTGCCAGTAGTATTTCCTTCACCGGCTATGGCTACACCTTC.

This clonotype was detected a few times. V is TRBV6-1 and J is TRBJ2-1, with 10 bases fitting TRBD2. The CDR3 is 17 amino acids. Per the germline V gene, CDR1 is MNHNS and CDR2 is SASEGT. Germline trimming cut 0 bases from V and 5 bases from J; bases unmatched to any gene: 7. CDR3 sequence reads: CASSEARVAGGHNEQFF. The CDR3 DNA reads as TGTGCCAGCAGTGAAGCAAGAGTAGCGGGAGGACACAATGAGCAGTTCTTC.

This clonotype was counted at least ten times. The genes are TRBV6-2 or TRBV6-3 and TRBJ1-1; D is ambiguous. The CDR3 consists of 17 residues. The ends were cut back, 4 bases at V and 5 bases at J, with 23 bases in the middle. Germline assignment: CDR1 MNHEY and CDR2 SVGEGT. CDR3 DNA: TGTGCCAGCAGTTCCACACCGGCGTTTTCTCCGGGGACTGAAGCTTTCTTT. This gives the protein CASSSTPAFSPGTEAFF.

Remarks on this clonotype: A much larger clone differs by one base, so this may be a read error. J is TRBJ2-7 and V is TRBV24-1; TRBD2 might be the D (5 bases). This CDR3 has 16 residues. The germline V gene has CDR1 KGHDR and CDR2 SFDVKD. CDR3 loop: CATSDPGGIRPYEEYF. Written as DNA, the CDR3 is TGTGCCACCAGTGACCCAGGAGGAATTCGACCGTACGAGGAGTACTTC.

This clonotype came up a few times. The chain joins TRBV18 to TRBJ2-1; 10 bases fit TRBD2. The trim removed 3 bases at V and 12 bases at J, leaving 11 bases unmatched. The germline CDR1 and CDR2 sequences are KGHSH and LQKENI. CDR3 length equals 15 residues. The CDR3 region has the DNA TGTGCCAGCTCACCCGGACTAGCGGACTTCTTATGGCAGTTCTTC. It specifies CASSPGLADFLWQFF. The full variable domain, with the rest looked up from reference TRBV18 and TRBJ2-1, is NAGVMQNPRHLVRRRGQEARLRCSPMKGHSHVYWYRQLPEEGLKFMVYLQKENIIDESGMPKERFSAEFPKEGPSILRIQQVVRGDSAAYFCASSPGLADFLWQFFGPGTRLTVL.

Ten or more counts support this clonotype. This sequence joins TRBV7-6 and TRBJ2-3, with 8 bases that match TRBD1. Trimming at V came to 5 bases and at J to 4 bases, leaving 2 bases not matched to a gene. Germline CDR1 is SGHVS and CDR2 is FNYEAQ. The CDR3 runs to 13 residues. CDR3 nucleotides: TGTGCCAGCAGCCCACAGGGGGCAGATACGCAGTATTTT. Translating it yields CASSPQGADTQYF.

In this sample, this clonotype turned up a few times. Written as DNA, the CDR3 is TGTGCCAGCAGCCCCTGGACAGGGAACACCGGGGAGCTGTTTTTT. Amino acid sequence: CASSPWTGNTGELFF. The chain recombines TRBV5-8 with TRBJ2-2, with 7 bases matching TRBD1. CDR1 is SGHTS, CDR2 YDEGEE, per germline. The CDR3 length is 15 residues. With V trimmed by 4 bases and J by 1 base, 4 bases remained unmatched.

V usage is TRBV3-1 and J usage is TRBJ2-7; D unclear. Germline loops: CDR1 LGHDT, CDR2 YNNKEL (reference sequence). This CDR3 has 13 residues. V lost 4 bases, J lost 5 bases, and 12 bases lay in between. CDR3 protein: CASSRPGTDEQYF. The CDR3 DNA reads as TGTGCCAGCAGCCGGCCAGGTACTGACGAGCAGTACTTC.

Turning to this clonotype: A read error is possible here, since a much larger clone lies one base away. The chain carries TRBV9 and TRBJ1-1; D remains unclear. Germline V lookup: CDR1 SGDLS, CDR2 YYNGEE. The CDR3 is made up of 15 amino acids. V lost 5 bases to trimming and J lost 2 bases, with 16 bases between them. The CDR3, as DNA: TGTGCCAGCAGGCCTCCTACGGGCCAAAACACTGAAGCTTTCTTT. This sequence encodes CASRPPTGQNTEAFF.

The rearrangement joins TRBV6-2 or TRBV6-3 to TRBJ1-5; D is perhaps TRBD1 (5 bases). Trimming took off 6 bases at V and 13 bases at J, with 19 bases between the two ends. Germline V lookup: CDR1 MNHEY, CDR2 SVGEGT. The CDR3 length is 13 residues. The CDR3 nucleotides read TGTGCCAGCAGACCTAGACAGACGGATCAGCAGCATTTT. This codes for CASRPRQTDQQHF.

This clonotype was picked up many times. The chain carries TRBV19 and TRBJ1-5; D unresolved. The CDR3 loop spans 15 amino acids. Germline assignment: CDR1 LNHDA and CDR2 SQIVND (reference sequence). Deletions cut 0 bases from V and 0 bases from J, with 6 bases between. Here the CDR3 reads CASSIDPYSNQPQHF. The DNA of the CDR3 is TGTGCCAGTAGTATAGATCCCTATAGCAATCAGCCCCAGCATTTT.

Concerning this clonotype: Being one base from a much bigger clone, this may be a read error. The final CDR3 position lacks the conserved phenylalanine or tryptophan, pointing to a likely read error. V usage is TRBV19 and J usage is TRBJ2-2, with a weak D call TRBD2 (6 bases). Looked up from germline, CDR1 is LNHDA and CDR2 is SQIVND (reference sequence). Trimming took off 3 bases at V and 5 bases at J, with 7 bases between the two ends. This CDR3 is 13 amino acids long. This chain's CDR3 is CASSIAGTGELFL. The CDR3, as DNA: TGTGCCAGTAGTATTGCGGGAACCGGGGAGCTGTTTCTT.

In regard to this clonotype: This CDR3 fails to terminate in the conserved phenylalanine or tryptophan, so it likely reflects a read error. The DNA for the CDR3 is TGTGCCAGCACCTTGGAGTCGGATTTACTGGAGACCCAGTACTTA. Translating gives CASTLESDLLETQYL. This chain uses TRBV28 with TRBJ2-5; unclear D gene. This CDR3 spans 15 amino acids. The V gene lost 7 bases and the J gene lost 5 bases, with 20 bases spanning the gap. The germline CDR1 and CDR2 sequences are MDHEN and SYDVKM.

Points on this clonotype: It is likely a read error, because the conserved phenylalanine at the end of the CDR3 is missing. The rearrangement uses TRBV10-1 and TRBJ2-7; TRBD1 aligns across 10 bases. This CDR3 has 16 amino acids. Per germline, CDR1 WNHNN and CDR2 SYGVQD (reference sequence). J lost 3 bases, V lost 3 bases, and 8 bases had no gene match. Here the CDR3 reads CASSEGSGTGDYEQYL. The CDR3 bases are TGCGCCAGCAGTGAAGGTAGCGGGACAGGGGACTACGAGCAGTACTTA.